The clone carrying this T cell receptor beta chain has at least ten counts. Its antigen is unidentified. The CDR3 runs to 12 residues. The V end was cut by 7 bases, the J end by 6 bases, with 13 bases between. CDR1 and CDR2 from the germline V gene are MDHEN and SYDVKM. Amplified regions were TCR beta CDR3 sequences from RNA transcripts. In the first-round RT-PCR of the TCR CDR3, the HTBI primer set was used. TCRdb re-called the multiplex PCR reads through MiXCR, storing one row per CDR3 protein. The sample includes about 360,000 distinct CDR3 sequences, roughly 13% of them seen just once. The sample comes from a study of T cells in Graves' hyperthyroidism and ophthalmopathy. Study-wide points: Also found in blood were most expanded thyroid clonotypes above 0.001. A model of 13 V-J pairs discriminated ophthalmopathy from stable hyperthyroidism.

Diagnostic decisions used clinical symptoms, serum thyroxine and TRAb, thyroid ultrasound and orbital computed tomography. The PBMCs studied were ones that came from about 10 ml fresh peripheral blood. The J gene is TRBJ2-7, the V gene TRBV28; possibly TRBD2 for D (5 bases). The sequence derives from a man aged 25 to 45 with Graves' hyperthyroidism that later progressed to Graves' ophthalmopathy. Source material: blood. CDR3 DNA: TGTGCCAGCACGGGATTTTTGGGCGAGCAGTACTTC. Its translation: CASTGFLGEQYF.